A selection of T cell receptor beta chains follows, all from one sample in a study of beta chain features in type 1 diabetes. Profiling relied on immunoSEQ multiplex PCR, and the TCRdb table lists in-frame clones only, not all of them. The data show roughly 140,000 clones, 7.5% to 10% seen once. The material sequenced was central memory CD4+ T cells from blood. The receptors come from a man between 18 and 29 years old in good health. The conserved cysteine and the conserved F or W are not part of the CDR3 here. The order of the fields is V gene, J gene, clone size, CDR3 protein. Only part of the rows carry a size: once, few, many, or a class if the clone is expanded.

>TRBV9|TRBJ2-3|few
ASSETLAGGGDTQY
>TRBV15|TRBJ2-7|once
ATSRDRVEQY
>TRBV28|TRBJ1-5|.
VSALLTTGTGQPQH
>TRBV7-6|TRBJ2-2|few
ASSQQGGTGELF
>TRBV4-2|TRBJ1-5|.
ASSQVTDDQPQH
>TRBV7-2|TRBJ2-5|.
ASSLGALAGEGTQY
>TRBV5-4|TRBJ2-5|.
ASSLVFLDSETQY
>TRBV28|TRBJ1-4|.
ASSRQYNEKLF
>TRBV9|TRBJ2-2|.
ASSDASGTHTGELF
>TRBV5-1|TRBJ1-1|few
ASSLMARNTEAF
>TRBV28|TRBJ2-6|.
ASSLGGGANVLT
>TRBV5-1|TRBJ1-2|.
ASSLPGDNYGYT
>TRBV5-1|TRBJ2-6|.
ASTFSRPSGANVLT
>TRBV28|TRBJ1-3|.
ASWPRGEGNTIY
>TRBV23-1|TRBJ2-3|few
ASSQSIPLRGQGGTDTQY
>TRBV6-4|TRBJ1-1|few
ASSDSGTGNTEAF
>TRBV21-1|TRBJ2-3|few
ASSNPGAKLCGSGTDTQY
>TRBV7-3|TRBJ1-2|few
ASSLESQNYGYT
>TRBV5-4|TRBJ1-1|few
ASRFFTGDTEAF
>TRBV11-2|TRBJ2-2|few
ASSAGLAGTGELF
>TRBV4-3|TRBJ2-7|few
ASSHPGQARHEQY
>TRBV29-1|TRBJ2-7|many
SVVGQGHEQY
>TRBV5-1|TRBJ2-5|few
ASSLAGQGAETQY
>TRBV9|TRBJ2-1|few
ASSLGLYNEQF
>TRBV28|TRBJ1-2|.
ASMLQGMDGYT
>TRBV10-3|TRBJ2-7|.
AISESNLGSFEQY
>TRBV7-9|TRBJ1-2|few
ASSIGQAYGYT
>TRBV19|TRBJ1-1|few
ASRPLGGMNTEAF
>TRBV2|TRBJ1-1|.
ASRKQGWGTEAF
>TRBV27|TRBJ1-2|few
ASSPIQVGYGYT
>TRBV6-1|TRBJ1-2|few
ASSDGRGYGYT
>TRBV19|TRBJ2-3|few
ASTVGTPHTQY
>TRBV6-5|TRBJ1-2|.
ASSYGRSGFDGYT
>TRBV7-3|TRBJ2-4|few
ASSLGQQNIQY
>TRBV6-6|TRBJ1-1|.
ATRGAGAEAF
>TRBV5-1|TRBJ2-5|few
ASSPPGTGVGETQY
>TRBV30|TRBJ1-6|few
AWSREGNSPLH
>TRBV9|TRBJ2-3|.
ASSVGGGDTQY
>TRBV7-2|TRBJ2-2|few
ASSLERQAGNTGELF
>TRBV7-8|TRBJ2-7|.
ASSPRDTRTSYEQY
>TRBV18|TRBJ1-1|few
ASSPGGQGAGNTEAF
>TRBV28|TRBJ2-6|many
ASRGGVIYGANVLT
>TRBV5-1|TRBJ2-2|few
ASSVGTSGTGELF
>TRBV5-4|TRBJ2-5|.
ASSSLRTQY
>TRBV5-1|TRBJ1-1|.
ASSPRDRGLSAF
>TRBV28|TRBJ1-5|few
ASSFIPEGNQPQH
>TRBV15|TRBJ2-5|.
ATSREGGQETQY
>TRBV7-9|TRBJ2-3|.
ASSSPPGPDTQY
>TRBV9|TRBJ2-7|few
ASSVVPGSYEQY
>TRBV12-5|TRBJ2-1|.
ASGPGTGPYNEQF
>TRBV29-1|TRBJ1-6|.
SARAGHLVDSPLH
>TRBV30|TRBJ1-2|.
AWSVSPLGQGVGYT
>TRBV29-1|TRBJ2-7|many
SVVAGFSYEQY
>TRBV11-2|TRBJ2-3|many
ASSTRSGSDTQY
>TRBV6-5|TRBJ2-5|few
ASSYSLRETQY
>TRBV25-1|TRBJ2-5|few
ASSGTGSQETQY
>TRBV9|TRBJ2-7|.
ASSRGGDGEQY